The T cell receptor (beta chain) under discussion was sequenced for a study of CD8+ T cells in alopecia areata. RNA, once extracted, was reverse transcribed into cDNA for use as the sequencing template. Measured with immunoSEQ multiplex PCR; TCRdb has only the in-frame clones, and not every one. This table holds about 120,000 clones, 50% to 55% found once. To note about this clone: As yet, its antigen is unknown.

The CDR3 runs 11 residues. Germline V gene data show CDR1 as GTSNPN and CDR2 as SVGIG (reference sequence). V was shortened by 2 bases and J by 5 bases, with 7 bases between the two germline ends. Sample treatment: oral pan-JAK inhibitor, 5-10 mg twice daily. Study conclusions and caveats: Scalp clonality and expanded CD8+ clones among the top 100 were significantly decreased by tofacitinib. Throughout tofacitinib, many expanded lesional clones continued to persist in scalp and blood. Clonality in lesional scalp, especially alopecia totalis/universalis, exceeded that of normal scalp. With just one nonresponder, it is still uncertain whether baseline CD8+ expansion relates to response.

The rearrangement links TRBV30 to TRBJ2-7, with D uncertain. The sequence was collected from a human donor with alopecia areata. The input for sequencing was CD4+ T cells sorted from blood, taken at week 4, from a patient treated with tofacitinib. The CDR3 DNA reads as TGTGCCTGGAGTCGGTGGGACGAGCAGTACTTC. It encodes CAWSRWDEQYF.